The 20 T cell receptor beta chains below come from one sample, sequenced in a study of cytomegalovirus exposure and HLA in healthy donors. The method was immunoSEQ multiplex PCR; TCRdb's version includes in-frame clones alone and lacks a portion of them. In the table there are roughly 240,000 clones, just under 90% of which are singletons. The sample was PBMCs. Source of these receptors: a man younger than 35 in good health and CMV-seronegative.

The chain couples TRBV2 to TRBJ2-1; 8 bases line up with TRBD2. Germline trimming cut 0 bases from V and 8 bases from J; bases unmatched to any gene: 15. The CDR3 sequence is 18 residues long. Per the germline V gene, CDR1 is SNHLY and CDR2 is FYNNEI. The CDR3 DNA reads as TGTGCCAGCAGTGAAGCGCGGTCGGGACTAGTAGAACTCGATGAGCAGTTCTTC. Its translation is CASSEARSGLVELDEQFF.

The V and J genes are TRBV5-1 and TRBJ2-6; 9 bases match TRBD1. The CDR3 spans 16 residues. The V gene end was trimmed by 7 bases and the J gene end by 0 bases; junction bases not matched to a gene: 5. CDR1 SGHRS and CDR2 YFSETQ come from the germline V gene. Here the CDR3 DNA reads TGCGCCAGCGGGACAGGGCGCCGCTCTGGGGCCAACGTCCTGACTTTC. Translating gives CASGTGRRSGANVLTF.

The chain joins TRBV5-1 to TRBJ2-2; 12 bases fit TRBD2. The CDR3 is 17 residues long. J gave up 3 bases and V 0 bases, and 3 bases lay outside the gene matches. Germline V gene data show CDR1 as SGHRS and CDR2 as YFSETQ. This chain's CDR3 is CASSLASGGAHTGELFF. CDR3 in DNA: TGCGCCAGCAGCTTGGCTAGCGGGGGGGCCCACACCGGGGAGCTGTTTTTT.

This clone showed up just a few times. The V gene is TRBV9, the J gene TRBJ2-3; TRBD1 agrees at 7 bases. There are 13 residues in the CDR3. The germline V gene encodes CDR1 SGDLS and CDR2 YYNGEE. The junction had 3 bases not matched to a gene; V was cut back by 3 bases and J by 5 bases. CDR3: CASSAQGEDTQYF. In DNA, the CDR3 is TGTGCCAGCAGCGCGCAGGGGGAAGATACGCAGTATTTT.

The gene calls are TRBV4-3 and TRBJ2-1, with 9 bases aligning to TRBD1. Trimming removed 0 bases from V and 3 bases from J; junction bases left unmatched: 6. The CDR3 is 17 amino acids. CDR1 LGHNA and CDR2 YSLEER come from the germline V gene. As DNA, the CDR3 is TGCGCCAGCAGCCAAGAGCGGGACAGGGAGGGCTACAATGAGCAGTTCTTC. Translated, it gives CASSQERDREGYNEQFF.

J is TRBJ2-1 and V is TRBV14, with D perhaps TRBD1 (5 bases). The V end was cut by 1 base, the J end by 0 bases, with 7 bases between. This CDR3 is 15 amino acids long. Germline V gene lookup returns CDR1 SGHDN and CDR2 FVKESK. CDR3: CASSQGQYSYNEQFF. CDR3 bases: TGTGCCAGCAGCCAAGGACAGTACTCCTACAATGAGCAGTTCTTC.

This clone was found many times. This rearrangement joins TRBV6-5 to TRBJ2-2; TRBD1 matches 7 bases. Germline lookup yields CDR1 MNHEY and CDR2 SVGAGI. V was clipped by 7 bases and J by 4 bases; unmatched bases: 6. The CDR3 covers 14 residues. The CDR3 reads CASTTTGITGELFF. The DNA for the CDR3 is TGTGCCAGCACCACGACAGGGATCACCGGGGAGCTGTTTTTT.

V gene TRBV11-2 combines with J gene TRBJ2-7; tentative D call: TRBD2 (6 bases). Trimming pared 2 bases from V and 5 bases from J, leaving 13 bases between. Germline CDR1 SGHAT, CDR2 FQNNGV. The CDR3 has 14 amino acids. CDR3 sequence: CASSLTGLYDEQYF. CDR3 sequence (DNA): TGTGCCAGCAGCTTAACGGGACTGTATGACGAGCAGTACTTC.

The chain joins TRBV10-3 to TRBJ1-5, with a tentative D call TRBD1 (6 bases). V dropped 8 bases and J dropped 5 bases, with 13 bases sitting between them. In germline, CDR1 is ENHRY, CDR2 SYGVKD. The CDR3 sequence is 13 residues long. CDR3 residues: CAIGGGGDQPQHF. Written as DNA, the CDR3 is TGTGCCATCGGAGGGGGAGGGGATCAGCCCCAGCATTTT.

The chain employs TRBV4-3 and TRBJ2-7; TRBD2 matches at 10 bases. Germline loops: CDR1 LGHNA, CDR2 YSLEER. The J segment lost 5 bases and the V segment lost 4 bases, leaving 14 bases of the junction unmatched. This CDR3 is built from 17 residues. CDR3 DNA sequence: TGCGCCAGCAGCCTGATTATAACCGGGACTAGCGAAGACGAGCAGTACTTC. It specifies CASSLIITGTSEDEQYF.

The rearrangement uses TRBV7-9 and TRBJ2-1; the D is unclear. Deletions cut 5 bases from V and 8 bases from J, with 22 bases between. This CDR3 contains 16 residues. The germline V gene encodes CDR1 SEHNR and CDR2 FQNEAQ (reference sequence). This CDR3 reads CASSPPAWASEYEQFF. The CDR3 DNA sequence: TGTGCCAGCAGCCCCCCGGCGTGGGCCTCTGAGTATGAGCAGTTCTTC.

Only one count was recorded for this clone. J is TRBJ2-2 and V is TRBV7-9; the match to TRBD1 covers 8 bases. The CDR3 runs 17 residues. J gave up 2 bases and V 7 bases, and 12 bases lay outside the gene matches. Germline V lookup: CDR1 SEHNR, CDR2 FQNEAQ (reference sequence). The CDR3 loop is CASTLWGQGANTGELFF. The CDR3 region has the DNA TGTGCCAGCACCCTATGGGGGCAGGGGGCTAACACCGGGGAGCTGTTTTTT.

The chain combines TRBV5-4 with TRBJ1-2, with a tentative D call TRBD1 (5 bases). The length of the CDR3 is 13 residues. CDR1 is SGHNT and CDR2 is YYREEE in the germline V gene (reference sequence). Between the trimmed V and J ends, which lost 4 bases and 4 bases, there was a span of 11 bases. CDR3 sequence reads: CASSPVQGYGYTF. The CDR3 coding sequence is TGTGCCAGCAGCCCCGTGCAGGGCTATGGCTACACCTTC.

The V gene is TRBV4-3, the J gene TRBJ2-7; no clear D. Germline CDR1 is LGHNA and CDR2 is YSLEER. The V gene lost 0 bases and the J gene lost 0 bases, with 18 bases spanning the gap. There are 18 residues in the CDR3. In nucleotides, the CDR3 is TGCGCCAGCAGCCAAGAGGTCGGCCCAGCGTGGCACTCCTACGAGCAGTACTTC. Translating gives CASSQEVGPAWHSYEQYF.

The V call is TRBV27, the J call TRBJ2-4; tentatively, D is TRBD2 (6 bases). The V end was cut by 3 bases, the J end by 9 bases, with 18 bases between. In germline, CDR1 is MNHEY, CDR2 SMNVEV (reference sequence). The CDR3 is made up of 15 amino acids. The CDR3 is CASSFSIGGVSIQYF. The CDR3 DNA sequence: TGTGCCAGCAGTTTTAGTATTGGAGGGGTTAGCATTCAGTACTTC.

V usage is TRBV19 and J usage is TRBJ1-2, with TRBD1 matching 8 bases. V lost 5 bases, J lost 1 base, and 3 bases stayed unmatched. The CDR3 length is 14 residues. Germline lookup yields CDR1 LNHDA and CDR2 SQIVND (reference sequence). The CDR3: CASSGQGYNYGYTF. DNA of the CDR3: TGTGCCAGTAGTGGACAGGGCTATAACTATGGCTACACCTTC.

V gene TRBV9 combines with J gene TRBJ2-2, with 8 bases identical to TRBD2. CDR3 length: 16 amino acids. CDR1 SGDLS and CDR2 YYNGEE come from the germline V gene. Losses at the gene ends were 3 bases for V and 3 bases for J; bases not matched to a gene: 7. The CDR3: CASSGGAGAYTGELFF. DNA for the CDR3: TGTGCCAGCAGCGGAGGAGCGGGAGCGTACACCGGGGAGCTGTTTTTT.

V and J are TRBV5-1 and TRBJ2-5; 7 nucleotides agree with TRBD2. CDR1 SGHRS and CDR2 YFSETQ come from the germline V gene. The CDR3 runs 15 residues. Unmatched junction bases numbered 7, after V lost 1 base and J lost 4 bases. CDR3 loop: CASSLPAGVGETQYF. Written as DNA, the CDR3 is TGCGCCAGCAGCTTGCCGGCGGGGGTTGGAGAGACCCAGTACTTC.

This chain uses TRBV10-3 with TRBJ2-7; 11 nucleotides align to TRBD1. This CDR3 region has 16 residues. Germline CDR1 reads ENHRY; CDR2 reads SYGVKD. Trimming at V came to 7 bases and at J to 3 bases, leaving 11 bases not matched to a gene. This CDR3 reads CAITVTRDRGVYEQYF. The CDR3 DNA is TGTGCCATCACCGTTACCCGGGACAGGGGGGTCTACGAGCAGTACTTC.

The chain employs TRBV27 and TRBJ2-7; D unresolved. CDR1 and CDR2 from the germline V gene are MNHEY and SMNVEV (reference sequence). CDR3 length: 15 residues. Between the trimmed V and J ends, which lost 6 bases and 2 bases, there was a span of 17 bases. DNA for the CDR3: TGTGCCAGCAGGGTCCGTAATCTAAGAACCTACGAGCAGTACTTC. This translates into CASRVRNLRTYEQYF.